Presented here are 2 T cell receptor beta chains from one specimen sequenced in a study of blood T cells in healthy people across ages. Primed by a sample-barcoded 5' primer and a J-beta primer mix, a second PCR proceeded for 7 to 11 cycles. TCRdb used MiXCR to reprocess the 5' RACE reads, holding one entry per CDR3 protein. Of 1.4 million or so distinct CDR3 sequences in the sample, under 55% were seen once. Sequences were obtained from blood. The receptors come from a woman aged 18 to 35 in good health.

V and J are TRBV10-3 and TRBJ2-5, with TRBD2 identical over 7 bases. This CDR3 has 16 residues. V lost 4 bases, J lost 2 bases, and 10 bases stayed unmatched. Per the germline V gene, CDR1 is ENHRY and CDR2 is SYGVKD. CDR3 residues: CAISGTGGLEQETQYF. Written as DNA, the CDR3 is TGTGCCATCAGTGGGACGGGAGGTCTGGAGCAAGAGACCCAGTACTTC.

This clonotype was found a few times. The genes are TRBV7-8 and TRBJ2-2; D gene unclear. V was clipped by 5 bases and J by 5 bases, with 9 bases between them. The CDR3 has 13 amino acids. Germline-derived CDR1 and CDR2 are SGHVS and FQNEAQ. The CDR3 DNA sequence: TGTGCCAGCAGCAAAAGCCGGACCGGGGAGCTGTTTTTT. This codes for CASSKSRTGELFF.